This passage covers 32 T cell receptor beta chains from one sample sequenced in a study of T cells in Graves' hyperthyroidism and ophthalmopathy. Researchers took RNA transcripts and amplified the TCR beta CDR3 regions from them. A first-round RT-PCR of the TCR CDR3 used the HTBI primer set. MiXCR, applied by TCRdb to the multiplex PCR reads, yields one record per CDR3 protein. The table records about 640,000 distinct CDR3 sequences, more than 12% of them present only once. Sequencing was done on a sample of blood. Receptors originate from a woman aged 50 to 60 with Graves' ophthalmopathy.

This clonotype was seen many times. This chain joins TRBV24-1 and TRBJ2-1; possible D gene TRBD1, 5 bases. The CDR3 consists of 17 residues. Germline V CDR1 and CDR2: KGHDR, SFDVKD. Trimming left V 8 bases short and J 0 bases short, with 19 bases between. The CDR3 region is CATKPHYRRSSYNEQFF. The CDR3 bases are TGTGCCACCAAGCCACATTACAGGCGAAGCTCCTACAATGAGCAGTTCTTC.

This chain links TRBV19 with TRBJ1-2, with D perhaps matching TRBD1 (5 bases). CDR3 length: 13 residues. The V gene lost 3 bases and the J gene lost 5 bases, with 10 bases spanning the gap. Germline V lookup: CDR1 LNHDA, CDR2 SQIVND (reference sequence). Written as DNA, the CDR3 is TGTGCCAGTAGTATTGGTGAGGGGTATGGCTACACCTTC. Translation: CASSIGEGYGYTF.

This clonotype was observed many times. This sequence joins TRBV27 and TRBJ2-3; D gene uncertain. Germline V gives CDR1 MNHEY, CDR2 SMNVEV (reference sequence). Trimming took 10 bases from V and 6 from J, leaving 14 bases between them. This CDR3 spans 12 amino acids. This chain's CDR3 is CATSPRWDTQYF. In nucleotides, the CDR3 is TGTGCCACCTCCCCCAGATGGGATACGCAGTATTTT.

There are many counts of this clonotype. The chain has TRBV9 and TRBJ2-1; D is undetermined. Trimming removed 4 bases at V and 6 bases at J, with 2 bases between. CDR3 length equals 10 residues. Germline V lookup: CDR1 SGDLS, CDR2 YYNGEE. CDR3 coding DNA: TGTGCCAGCAGCCCCAATGAGCAGTTCTTC. Translation gives CASSPNEQFF. Filled out from reference TRBV9 and TRBJ2-1, the complete variable domain reads DSGVTQTPKHLITATGQRVTLRCSPRSGDLSVYWYQQSLDQGLQFLIQYYNGEERAKGNILERFSAQQFPDLHSELNLSSLELGDSALYFCASSPNEQFFGPGTRLTVL.

In its sample, this clonotype was seen many times. For the CDR3, the DNA is TGTGCCAGCAGCTTAGCTCCCGGGGGCTATACGCAGTATTTT. Residues: CASSLAPGGYTQYF. The chain is built from TRBV7-3 and TRBJ2-3; D could derive from TRBD1 or TRBD2 (6 bases each). The CDR3 runs 14 residues. Germline V lookup: CDR1 SGHTA, CDR2 FQGTGA. V lost 2 bases and J lost 7, with 13 bases in between.

This clonotype was recorded many times. The J gene is TRBJ2-2, the V gene TRBV7-2, with TRBD1 matching over 8 bases. With V trimmed by 5 bases and J by 4 bases, 9 bases remained unmatched. The CDR3 has 16 amino acids. Germline V gene data show CDR1 as SGHTA and CDR2 as FQGNSA. This CDR3 is CASSDARGRITGELFF. CDR3 in DNA: TGTGCCAGCAGCGACGCCAGGGGGCGCATCACCGGGGAGCTGTTTTTT.

This chain connects TRBV4-2 to TRBJ1-1; 9 bases are a match to TRBD1. Germline CDR1 and CDR2: LGHNA and YNFKEQ. The junction had 8 bases not matched to a gene; V was cut back by 0 bases and J by 9 bases. CDR3 length: 15 residues. The CDR3 region has the DNA TGTGCCAGCAGCCAAGAGATTAACAGGGGGCAGCAAGCTTTCTTT. Its protein is CASSQEINRGQQAFF.

This clonotype was seen many times. The chain links TRBV7-2 to TRBJ2-5, with D possibly called TRBD1 or TRBD2 (6 bases each). Germline V gene lookup returns CDR1 SGHTA and CDR2 FQGNSA. V was trimmed by 2 bases and J by 4 bases, leaving 17 bases between them. The CDR3 sequence is 16 residues long. This CDR3 reads CASSLSVGGVAETQYF. The CDR3 region has the DNA TGTGCCAGCAGCTTAAGTGTCGGGGGCGTTGCAGAGACCCAGTACTTC.

This clonotype was detected only a few times. The chain carries TRBV6-1 and TRBJ1-5, with unresolved D. Germline V gene lookup returns CDR1 MNHNS and CDR2 SASEGT. This CDR3 comprises 13 residues. V lost 6 bases and J lost 6, with 12 bases in between. CDR3 coding DNA: TGTGCCAGCAGGCCCGATCGAAGTCAGCCCCAGCATTTT. Its translation is CASRPDRSQPQHF.

This clonotype was seen repeatedly, ten times or more. This rearrangement joins TRBV3-1 to TRBJ2-3; 12 nucleotides match TRBD2. Trimming cost V 4 bases and J 4 bases; bases outside gene matches: 6. The CDR3 runs 16 residues. Germline CDR1 and CDR2: LGHDT and YNNKEL (reference sequence). CDR3 loop: CASSPRLAGDADTQYF. CDR3 nucleotide sequence: TGTGCCAGCAGCCCAAGACTAGCGGGAGACGCAGATACGCAGTATTTT.

This clonotype has more than one count but fewer than ten. The chain has TRBV29-1 and TRBJ2-1; tentatively, D is TRBD2 (6 bases). Germline V lookup: CDR1 SQVTM, CDR2 ANQGSEA. The CDR3 spans 13 residues. V lost 5 bases, J lost 3 bases, and 11 bases lay in between. CDR3 DNA: TGCAGCGTTCAAAGGAGGGACTACAATGAGCAGTTCTTC. Residues: CSVQRRDYNEQFF.

This clonotype was observed many times. V is TRBV28 and J is TRBJ2-7, with D uncertain. Germline values: CDR1 MDHEN, CDR2 SYDVKM. V gave up 7 bases and J gave up 3 bases, with 13 bases separating them. The CDR3 length is 13 residues. CDR3 protein: CASMSHPNYEQYF. DNA for the CDR3: TGTGCCAGCATGAGCCACCCCAACTACGAGCAGTACTTC. Filled out from reference TRBV28 and TRBJ2-7, the complete variable domain reads DVKVTQSSRYLVKRTGEKVFLECVQDMDHENMFWYRQDPGLGLRLIYFSYDVKMKEKGDIPEGYSVSREKKERFSLILESASTNQTSMYLCASMSHPNYEQYFGPGTRLTVT.

This clonotype was seen at least ten times. The CDR3 DNA sequence: TGTGCCAGCAGCCGCAGGACCCCAGAGACCCAGTACTTC. It translates to CASSRRTPETQYF. This chain links TRBV6-2 or TRBV6-3 with TRBJ2-5, with D hard to call. Trimming took 6 bases from V and 4 from J, leaving 12 bases between them. Germline CDR1 MNHEY, CDR2 SVGEGT. The CDR3 has 13 residues.

This clonotype was found many times. The chain combines TRBV11-2 with TRBJ2-1; TRBD2 matches 8 bases. The length of the CDR3 is 13 residues. Trimming took 9 bases from V and 7 from J; bases not matched to a gene: 8. The V gene's germline CDR1 is SGHAT and CDR2 FQNNGV. The chain's CDR3 is CASGGRGGNEQFF. CDR3 DNA: TGTGCCAGTGGGGGGCGCGGGGGGAATGAGCAGTTCTTC.

This clonotype has only a few counts. V usage is TRBV12-5 and J usage is TRBJ2-7, with TRBD2 identical over 8 bases. The V segment lost 6 bases and the J segment 2 bases; nucleotides outside the gene matches: 0. Looked up from germline, CDR1 is LGHNT and CDR2 is FRNRAP. CDR3 length: 12 amino acids. As DNA, the CDR3 is TGTGCTAGTGGGGGACTAGCCTACGAGCAGTACTTC. The encoded protein is CASGGLAYEQYF.

At least ten counts were recorded for this clonotype. The chain recombines TRBV7-3 with TRBJ2-5, with TRBD2 identical over 14 bases. V was pared by 2 bases and J by 2 bases, with 22 bases of the junction left unmatched. The length of the CDR3 is 23 residues. CDR1 SGHTA and CDR2 FQGTGA come from the germline V gene. The CDR3 is CASSLFGRGGPGLAGGKQETQYF. CDR3 DNA sequence: TGTGCCAGCAGCTTATTCGGCAGGGGGGGTCCTGGACTAGCGGGAGGAAAACAAGAGACCCAGTACTTC.

The sample holds many counts of this clonotype. V usage is TRBV20-1 and J usage is TRBJ2-1, with 9 bases matching TRBD2. CDR1 and CDR2 from the germline V gene are DFQATT and SNEGSKA (reference sequence). V lost 0 bases and J lost 6; bases outside the gene matches: 6. This CDR3 is 15 amino acids long. The CDR3 spells CSARDTLAGPNEQFF. The CDR3 DNA reads TGCAGTGCTAGAGATACCCTAGCGGGGCCCAATGAGCAGTTCTTC.

This clonotype was detected ten times or more. The chain combines TRBV20-1 with TRBJ2-7, with D possibly being TRBD2 (6 bases). The germline V gene has CDR1 DFQATT and CDR2 SNEGSKA (reference sequence). The CDR3 loop spans 15 amino acids. V dropped 0 bases and J dropped 2 bases, with 14 bases sitting between them. The CDR3 is CSARDGSGPAYEQYF. CDR3 bases: TGCAGTGCTAGAGACGGGAGCGGACCAGCCTACGAGCAGTACTTC.

This clonotype occurred a few times. The CDR3, as DNA: TGTGCCAGCAGCCAAGCCTCCGGGACTGACTCCTACAATGAGCAGTTCTTC. This translates into CASSQASGTDSYNEQFF. V gene TRBV4-2 combines with J gene TRBJ2-1; D is possibly TRBD2 (6 bases). V lost 1 base and J lost 0, with 13 bases in between. The CDR3 runs to 17 residues. Germline V gene data show CDR1 as LGHNA and CDR2 as YNFKEQ.

The rearrangement links TRBV13 to TRBJ2-4; 14 bases are shared with TRBD2. Trimming at V came to 5 bases and at J to 6 bases, leaving 9 bases not matched to a gene. Germline CDR1 is PRHDT and CDR2 is FYEKMQ (reference sequence). The CDR3 is 17 residues long. CDR3 amino acids: CASSLGLAGVGRNIQYF. CDR3 sequence (DNA): TGTGCCAGCAGCCTGGGACTAGCGGGAGTGGGGAGAAACATTCAGTACTTC.

This clonotype has only a few counts. The V gene is TRBV6-1, the J gene TRBJ2-1, with a tentative D call TRBD1 (6 bases). Germline V gene lookup returns CDR1 MNHNS and CDR2 SASEGT. This CDR3 contains 14 residues. V was trimmed by 6 bases and J by 9 bases, leaving 18 bases between them. CDR3 amino acids: CASSPLFTGSEQFF. The CDR3 DNA reads as TGTGCCAGCAGCCCATTATTTACAGGGAGTGAGCAGTTCTTC.

The sample holds many counts of this clonotype. The chain joins TRBV2 to TRBJ1-1, with D hard to call. The germline V gene has CDR1 SNHLY and CDR2 FYNNEI. This CDR3 contains 15 residues. Trimming removed 7 bases from V and 3 bases from J, with 18 bases in between. The CDR3 is CASTNPIPNYTEAFF. Written as DNA, the CDR3 is TGTGCCAGCACGAATCCTATACCCAATTACACTGAAGCTTTCTTT.

The chain joins TRBV4-3 to TRBJ1-5; no reliable D call. V lost 0 bases and J lost 6, with 9 bases in between. The CDR3 contains 14 residues. Germline loops: CDR1 LGHNA, CDR2 YSLEER. CDR3 in amino acids: CASSQDGRSQPQHF. CDR3 DNA: TGCGCCAGCAGCCAAGATGGACGCAGTCAGCCCCAGCATTTT.

The table lists this clonotype with a few counts. The chain uses TRBV20-1 and TRBJ2-7, with 8 bases aligning to TRBD2. The trim removed 0 bases at V and 2 bases at J, leaving 9 bases unmatched. Per germline, CDR1 DFQATT and CDR2 SNEGSKA (reference sequence). The CDR3 is 16 amino acids. The CDR3 DNA sequence: TGCAGTGCTAGAGATCGGATCGGCGGGAGGCCCTACGAGCAGTACTTC. Its translation is CSARDRIGGRPYEQYF.

This clonotype was observed at least ten times. V gene TRBV18 combines with J gene TRBJ2-3; 8 positions agree with TRBD2. The CDR3 spans 15 residues. With V trimmed by 3 bases and J by 3 bases, 5 bases remained unmatched. Looked up from germline, CDR1 is KGHSH and CDR2 is LQKENI. The CDR3 spells CASSPRLARTDTQYF. In DNA form, the CDR3 reads TGTGCCAGCTCACCCAGACTAGCGCGGACAGATACGCAGTATTTT.

This chain connects TRBV6-1 to TRBJ2-3, with 7 positions matching TRBD2. V was clipped by 4 bases and J by 0 bases; unmatched bases: 7. Germline lookup yields CDR1 MNHNS and CDR2 SASEGT. The CDR3 has 16 residues. In nucleotides, the CDR3 is TGTGCCAGCAGTGGGTCTAGCGGAGCTAGCACAGATACGCAGTATTTT. This sequence encodes CASSGSSGASTDTQYF.

A note on this clonotype: Being one base from a much bigger clone, this may be a read error. The V and J genes are TRBV14 and TRBJ2-1, with TRBD2 matching 12 bases. The CDR3 is 18 amino acids. J was trimmed by 4 bases and V by 0 bases; bases with no gene match: 7. Germline V gene lookup returns CDR1 SGHDN and CDR2 FVKESK. CDR3 coding DNA: TGTGCCAGCAGCCAAGACTTCGGACTAGCGGGATTATACAATGAGCAGTTCTTC. It is translated as CASSQDFGLAGLYNEQFF.

This clonotype came up many times. The chain joins TRBV2 to TRBJ2-5; D may be TRBD1 (6 bases). The CDR3 contains 13 residues. Trimming took 7 bases from V and 4 from J, leaving 13 bases between them. CDR1 is SNHLY and CDR2 is FYNNEI in the germline V gene. The CDR3 is CASKGEQLETQYF. The CDR3 DNA reads TGTGCCAGCAAGGGGGAGCAGCTAGAGACCCAGTACTTC.

This chain uses TRBV4-2 with TRBJ1-5; D remains ambiguous. The CDR3 runs to 15 residues. From germline, CDR1 is LGHNA and CDR2 YNFKEQ. The V gene lost 1 base and the J gene lost 6 bases, with 13 bases spanning the gap. The chain's CDR3 is CASSQGSGVAQPQHF. In DNA, the CDR3 is TGTGCCAGCAGCCAAGGTAGTGGGGTCGCTCAGCCCCAGCATTTT.

There are many counts of this clonotype. This chain links TRBV12-3 or TRBV12-4 with TRBJ1-1; D gene unclear. The CDR3 covers 13 residues. Trimming shortened V by 7 bases and J by 7 bases, and 16 bases separated the two germline ends. CDR3 DNA: TGTGCCAGCACCCTCCTGGGCGGAAATGAAGCTTTCTTT. This encodes CASTLLGGNEAFF.

The table lists this clonotype with many counts. This chain connects TRBV6-1 to TRBJ2-1; D perhaps matches TRBD1 (5 bases). The ends were cut back, 5 bases at V and 6 bases at J, with 23 bases in the middle. This CDR3 region has 17 residues. The germline CDR1 and CDR2 sequences are MNHNS and SASEGT. CDR3 in amino acids: CASSYRYRTSGSNEQFF. CDR3 bases: TGTGCCAGCAGTTATAGGTATCGGACATCAGGGTCCAATGAGCAGTTCTTC.

This clonotype was seen ten or more times. The chain carries TRBV6-1 and TRBJ2-1; perhaps TRBD2 as D (8 bases). Germline CDR1 is MNHNS and CDR2 is SASEGT. Trimming left V 9 bases short and J 5 bases short, with 20 bases between. The CDR3 runs to 15 residues. The CDR3 sequence is CASLQGTRSHNEQFF. CDR3 bases: TGTGCCAGTTTACAGGGGACTAGGTCCCACAATGAGCAGTTCTTC.